This T cell receptor (beta chain) was sequenced in a study of blood T cell repertoires in COVID-19 (dated by TCRdb to 2018 to 2021). Regarding the study in general: Collaborator samples came from the United States, Italy and Spain and covered acute and convalescent phases of COVID-19. The sample metadata nearly always contained a de-identified subject ID, COVID-19 status, age in years and sex. The dataset comprised deeply sampled blood TCRbeta repertoires from subjects exposed to, actively infected with, or recovered from COVID-19. Samples came from the ongoing ImmuneRACE study (first 160 participants) plus 1,254 subjects from 6 global collaborators. The prospective study material was composed of cDNA or gDNA derived from T cells, B-cell-depleted T cells, or PBMCs. The repertoires were released in a freely available public database intended as a resource for research on the immune response to SARS-CoV-2. HLA class I and class II types, where available, came from metadata supplied by the sample provider rather than from assay-based typing.

The collaborating institutions used their own protocols to collect whole blood in K2EDTA tubes. For TCRbeta analysis, collaborator samples were shipped as frozen whole blood, as isolated PBMCs, or as DNA extracted from either sample type. TCRbeta CDR3 regions were amplified from genomic DNA using the immunoSEQ Assay, a bias-controlled multiplex PCR. Processing in the source paper ran as follows. The number of nucleated cells in each sample was estimated by amplification of reference gene primers within the assay. Sequence reads were collapsed and filtered to measure the absolute abundance of every unique TCRbeta CDR3 rearrangement. For each sample, productive Simpson clonality was calculated by taking the square root of Simpson's diversity index across productive rearrangements. TCRdb retrieved this table from immuneACCESS and kept in-frame rearrangements only. Not all clones are present; in checked studies, unresolved V genes account for under half, and no reason is known for the remainder. V and J calls and clone size are copied from that table; D and trimming were computed from the DNA. In all, the sample holds under 250,000 clones, and roughly 86% of those were seen once. Of the sample, under 4.5% falls within the top ten clones.

Note on this clone: Its antigen is currently not known. There are no base qualities to consult, and no much larger clone falls within one base.

Findings and caveats that apply to the study as a whole: Clinical and demographic metadata were provided uncurated, with the amount varying by source and participant.

Looking up the germline V gene yields CDR1 SGDLS and CDR2 YYNGEE. The V end gives up 0 bases and the J end 5 bases, leaving 4 bases in the junction not matched to a gene. Taken from cysteine to phenylalanine, the CDR3 has 17 residues. Just CDR3 DNA is preserved here, 51 bases in frame from base 1. The sequencing input was peripheral blood. The TCR sequence derives from a man aged 50-60 years with acute or convalescent COVID-19. In this chain, TRBV9 is recombined with TRBJ2-3; TRBD2 lines up with 15 middle nucleotides. The CDR3 sequence is CASSVVRTSGGEDTQYF. The DNA sequence reads TGTGCCAGCAGCGTAGTCCGGACTAGCGGGGGGGAAGATACGCAGTATTTT.